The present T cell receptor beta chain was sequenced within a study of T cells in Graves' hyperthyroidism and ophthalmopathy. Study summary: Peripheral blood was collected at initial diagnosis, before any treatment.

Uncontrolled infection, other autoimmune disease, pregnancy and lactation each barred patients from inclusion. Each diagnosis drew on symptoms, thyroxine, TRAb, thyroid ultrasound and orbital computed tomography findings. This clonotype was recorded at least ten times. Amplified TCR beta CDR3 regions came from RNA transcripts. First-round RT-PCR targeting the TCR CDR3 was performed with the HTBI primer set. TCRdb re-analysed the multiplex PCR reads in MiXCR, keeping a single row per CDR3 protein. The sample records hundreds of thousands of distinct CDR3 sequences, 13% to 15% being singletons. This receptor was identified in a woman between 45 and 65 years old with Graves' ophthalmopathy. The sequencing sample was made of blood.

The CDR3 bases are TGTGCCAGCAGTTTTTGGGCGTCCTACAATGAGCAGTTCTTC. It encodes CASSFWASYNEQFF. V usage is TRBV28 and J usage is TRBJ2-1; D is undetermined. Between the trimmed V and J ends, which lost 3 bases and 1 base, there was a span of 7 bases. Looked up from germline, CDR1 is MDHEN and CDR2 is SYDVKM. CDR3 length: 14 amino acids.